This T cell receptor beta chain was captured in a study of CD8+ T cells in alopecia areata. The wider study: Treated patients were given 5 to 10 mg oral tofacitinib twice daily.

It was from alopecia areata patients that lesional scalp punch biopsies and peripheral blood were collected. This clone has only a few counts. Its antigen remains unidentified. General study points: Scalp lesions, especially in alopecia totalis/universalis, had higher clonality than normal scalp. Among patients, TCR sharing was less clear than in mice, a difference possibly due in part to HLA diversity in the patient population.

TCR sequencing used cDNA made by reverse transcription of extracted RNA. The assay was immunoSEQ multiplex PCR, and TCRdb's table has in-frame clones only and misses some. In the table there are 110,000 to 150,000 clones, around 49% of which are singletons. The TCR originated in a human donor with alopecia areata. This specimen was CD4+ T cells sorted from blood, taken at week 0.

CDR3 in amino acids: CASSRGTSGRALNEQFF. The CDR3 DNA reads as TGTGCCAGCAGCAGAGGGACTAGCGGGAGGGCCTTGAATGAGCAGTTCTTC. The chain carries TRBV11-2 and TRBJ2-1; TRBD2 matches at 16 bases. Germline V gene lookup returns CDR1 SGHAT and CDR2 FQNNGV. The ends lost 5 bases at V and 7 bases at J; junction bases unmatched: 8. The CDR3 consists of 17 residues.